This T cell receptor beta chain emerged from a study of blood T cells in healthy people across ages. The donors, healthy Caucasians from Russia, were aged roughly 6 to 90. Drawing of peripheral blood yielded roughly 9.8 milliliters from each donor. Then a second PCR, running about 6 to 11 cycles, was carried out with a sample-barcoded 5' primer and a J-beta primer mix. TCRdb re-called the 5' RACE reads through MiXCR, storing one row per CDR3 protein. Of approximately 940,000 distinct CDR3 sequences listed, about 48% are singletons. The sequence derives from a man in his thirties or forties in good health. Sequenced material: blood.

In DNA form, the CDR3 reads TGTGCCAGCAGCACCCCGAGGGGGCGGGGAACTAATGAAAAACTGTTTTTT. Amino acid sequence: CASSTPRGRGTNEKLFF. The chain employs TRBV21-1 and TRBJ1-4; the DNA was not used to check the table's D call, TRBD1. TRBV21-1 is shown as a pseudogene. The CDR3 is 17 residues long.